This is a list of T cell receptor beta chains from one sample in a study of T cells in Graves' hyperthyroidism and ophthalmopathy. TCRdb itself ran the multiplex PCR reads through MiXCR, one entry per CDR3 protein. The sample lists fewer than 850,000 distinct CDR3 sequences, 17% occurring once. The sequencing input was blood. The receptors shown here come from a man in his fifties with Graves' hyperthyroidism. The CDR3 runs from the conserved cysteine through the conserved F or W. Fields, in order: D gene, V gene, J gene, clone size, CDR3 DNA, CDR3 protein. A D gene is named only where the DNA matches it firmly. A row's size may be missing; if present it is once, few, many or a size class.

>TRBD2|TRBV30|TRBJ2-5|NA
TGTGCCTGGAGTGTTGGGAGGGCCCTAGAGACCCAGTACTTC
CAWSVGRALETQYF
>NA|TRBV30|TRBJ2-3|many
TGTGCCTGGAGTGTAGGCGGTAGCACAGATACGCAGTATTTT
CAWSVGGSTDTQYF
>TRBD2|TRBV12-3/TRBV12-4|TRBJ2-2|many
TGTGCCAGCAGTTCCTTTCAATACCCGGGACTATTCACCGGGGAGCTGTTTTTT
CASSSFQYPGLFTGELFF
>TRBD2|TRBV29-1|TRBJ2-1|many
TGCAGCGTTGAATGGGGGGGCTACAATGAGCAGTTCTTC
CSVEWGGYNEQFF
>NA|TRBV2|TRBJ1-1|many
TGTGCCAGCAGGCCCATGCTGAACACTGAAGCTTTCTTT
CASRPMLNTEAFF
>TRBD2|TRBV12-3/TRBV12-4|TRBJ2-1|many
TGTGCCAGCACCTCTAGCGGGAGGTCTTACAATGAGCAGTTCTTC
CASTSSGRSYNEQFF
>NA|TRBV11-2|TRBJ2-7|few
TGTGCCAGCAGCCCCCTCCCCCCCGGGACTGGAGACTACGAGCAGTACTTC
CASSPLPPGTGDYEQYF
>NA|TRBV12-3/TRBV12-4|TRBJ2-6|NA
TGTGCCAGCAGGGTTGCCTCTGGGGCCAAAGTCCTGACTTTC
CASRVASGAKVLTF
>NA|TRBV9|TRBJ1-4|few
TGTGCCAGCAGCGTAGCGGCAGGGGTTAGCGAAAAACTGTTTTTT
CASSVAAGVSEKLFF
>NA|TRBV28|TRBJ2-7|many
TGTGCCAGCAGTACATCCGGGACCTCGGCGGGGGAGCAGTACTTC
CASSTSGTSAGEQYF